These T cell receptor beta chains were read from a single sample in a study of T cells after yellow fever vaccination. MiXCR, run by TCRdb on the 5' RACE reads, gives a single entry per CDR3 protein. Among just under 600,000 distinct CDR3 sequences listed, roughly 12% were seen once. The sequenced sample was PBMCs, obtained on the day of the yellow fever booster vaccination. The receptors derive from a man between 25 and 39 years old who received the YFV17D yellow fever vaccine. Each CDR3 is given with its conserved first and last residue. D genes are given only for firm matches. Clone size, where shown, is once, few, many, or a class for clones that have expanded.

abundance: .; v_gene: TRBV12-3/TRBV12-4; j_gene: TRBJ2-2; d_gene: .; len: 14; CDR3nt: TGTGCCAGCAGGACTCAGGTTTACAGCGGGGAGCTGTTTTTT; CDR3aa: CASRTQVYSGELFF
abundance: .; v_gene: TRBV28; j_gene: TRBJ2-4; d_gene: .; len: 14; CDR3nt: TGTGCCAGCAGTTCCCCTATCGCCAAAAACATTCAGTACTTC; CDR3aa: CASSSPIAKNIQYF
abundance: .; v_gene: TRBV27; j_gene: TRBJ2-5; d_gene: TRBD2; len: 16; CDR3nt: TGTGCCAGCAGTCCGGGACTAGCGGGATTACCAGAGACCCAGTACTTC; CDR3aa: CASSPGLAGLPETQYF
abundance: .; v_gene: TRBV12-3/TRBV12-4; j_gene: TRBJ2-2; d_gene: TRBD1; len: 17; CDR3nt: TGTGCCAGCAGTTCAGCAACCGGGACAGGGGGCCCCGGGGAGCTGTTTTTT; CDR3aa: CASSSATGTGGPGELFF
abundance: .; v_gene: TRBV7-3; j_gene: TRBJ2-3; d_gene: .; len: 15; CDR3nt: TGTGCCAGCAGCCTTGGAGGGGACCCCATGGATACGCAGTATTTT; CDR3aa: CASSLGGDPMDTQYF
abundance: .; v_gene: TRBV19; j_gene: TRBJ2-1; d_gene: .; len: 16; CDR3nt: TGTGCCAGTAGTGGCCTTAGGGCGCAGAAATACAATGAGCAGTTCTTC; CDR3aa: CASSGLRAQKYNEQFF
abundance: many; v_gene: TRBV29-1; j_gene: TRBJ2-2; d_gene: .; len: 16; CDR3nt: TGCAGCGTACAAACCGGTCGGACCGTCGACACCGGGGAGCTGTTTTTT; CDR3aa: CSVQTGRTVDTGELFF
abundance: .; v_gene: TRBV2; j_gene: TRBJ2-5; d_gene: .; len: 14; CDR3nt: TGTGCCAGCAGTGGGACGGTGTCTTCAGGGACCCAGTACTTC; CDR3aa: CASSGTVSSGTQYF
abundance: .; v_gene: TRBV5-1; j_gene: TRBJ2-5; d_gene: .; len: 14; CDR3nt: TGCGCCAGCAGCCGAGAGGCACCCCGAGAGACCCAGTACTTC; CDR3aa: CASSREAPRETQYF
abundance: few; v_gene: TRBV24-1; j_gene: TRBJ2-5; d_gene: TRBD2; len: 16; CDR3nt: TGTGCCACCAGCCCAGGACTAGGGAAAGGCCAAGAGACCCAGTACTTC; CDR3aa: CATSPGLGKGQETQYF
abundance: .; v_gene: TRBV29-1; j_gene: TRBJ2-3; d_gene: .; len: 14; CDR3nt: TGCAGCGGAACTAGACTCAGTGGTGCGGATACGCAGTATTTT; CDR3aa: CSGTRLSGADTQYF
abundance: few; v_gene: TRBV4-3; j_gene: TRBJ2-1; d_gene: TRBD2; len: 15; CDR3nt: TGCGCCAGCAGCCTTAGCGGGACAACTAGGGATGAGCAGTTCTTC; CDR3aa: CASSLSGTTRDEQFF
abundance: .; v_gene: TRBV5-1; j_gene: TRBJ1-4; d_gene: TRBD1; len: 14; CDR3nt: TGCGCCAGCAGCGTGACAGGGACCAATGAAAAACTGTTTTTT; CDR3aa: CASSVTGTNEKLFF
abundance: .; v_gene: TRBV11-2; j_gene: TRBJ2-1; d_gene: .; len: 18; CDR3nt: TGTGCCAGCAGCCGCCCCCCGGGACTCATGAGCTCCTACAATGAGCAGTTCTTC; CDR3aa: CASSRPPGLMSSYNEQFF
abundance: few; v_gene: TRBV7-2; j_gene: TRBJ2-5; d_gene: TRBD2; len: 16; CDR3nt: TGTGCCAGCAGCTTATCAGTACTAGCGGCCCAAGAGACCCAGTACTTC; CDR3aa: CASSLSVLAAQETQYF
abundance: .; v_gene: TRBV5-1; j_gene: TRBJ2-3; d_gene: TRBD1; len: 14; CDR3nt: TGCGCCAGCGAGAACAGGGGTAGCACAGATACGCAGTATTTT; CDR3aa: CASENRGSTDTQYF